This T cell receptor (beta chain) is from a study of T-cell reconstitution after alpha-beta-depleted transplantation in children. Unique molecular identifiers were incorporated during preparation of the TCRbeta library. TCRdb re-derived calls from the PCR reads in MiXCR, one entry per CDR3 protein. The sample comprises some 460,000 distinct CDR3 sequences, under 20% of which are singletons, and around 28% rests with the top ten. This CDR3 spans 17 amino acids. V trimming: 0 bases; J trimming: 2 bases; junction bases outside the gene matches: 7. The germline CDR1 and CDR2 sequences are MGHRA and YSYEKL. As for this clonotype: Antigen: not known.

Study-wide results and limits: The study reportedly traced alpha-beta T cells about two months after transplant to several hundred expanded graft clones. Newly generated T cells supplied most T-cell counts and diversity one year post-transplant.

This receptor was identified in a boy under three years old who had a stem cell transplant for Wiskott-Aldrich syndrome, so the T cells may come from the graft donor. The source material was PBMCs, mostly from graft donor cells, sampled 360 days after TCRalphabeta/CD19-depleted stem cell transplant. The chain uses TRBV4-1 and TRBJ2-1, with TRBD2 identical over 7 bases. The CDR3 DNA sequence: TGCGCCAGCAGCCAAGAAATGGCTAGCGGCGCCTACAATGAGCAGTTCTTC. Its translation: CASSQEMASGAYNEQFF.